The 25 T cell receptor beta chains given below trace back to one sample, sequenced in a study of blood T cell repertoires in COVID-19. The assay was immunoSEQ multiplex PCR, and TCRdb's table has in-frame clones only and misses some. The table lists around 260,000 clones, about 86% of them singletons. The material sequenced was PBMCs or T cells enriched from blood (not recorded which). These receptors all stem from a man aged 30 to 45 with acute COVID-19.

The V and J genes are TRBV11-2 and TRBJ2-6; the D gene is possibly TRBD2 (5 bases). Germline lookup yields CDR1 SGHAT and CDR2 FQNNGV. The V and J ends lost 0 bases and 4 bases respectively, with 10 bases between them. CDR3 size: 16 residues. The CDR3 bases are TGTGCCAGCAGCTTAGATCGATGGAGGGGGGCCAACGTCCTGACTTTC. Translation: CASSLDRWRGANVLTF.

The chain recombines TRBV28 with TRBJ2-4; D perhaps matches TRBD1 (6 bases). The CDR3 contains 13 residues. Germline V gene data show CDR1 as MDHEN and CDR2 as SYDVKM. V lost 7 bases and J lost 6, with 13 bases in between. Here the CDR3 DNA reads TGTGCCAGCACCTTGCAGGGGACAAACATTCAGTACTTC. As protein: CASTLQGTNIQYF.

The V call is TRBV28, the J call TRBJ1-5; no clear D. Germline V lookup: CDR1 MDHEN, CDR2 SYDVKM. V shed 6 bases and J shed 5 bases, with 8 bases lying between them. CDR3 length equals 12 residues. CDR3 nucleotides: TGTGCCAGCAGATCTCGAGATCAGCCCCAGCATTTT. Its translation: CASRSRDQPQHF.

This CDR3 is CGGIYNYGYTF. The DNA for the CDR3 is TGCGGCGGGATATATAACTATGGCTACACCTTC. This chain links TRBV20-1 with TRBJ1-2; D not certain. This CDR3 is 11 amino acids long. Germline V gene data show CDR1 as DFQATT and CDR2 as SNEGSKA (reference sequence).

J is TRBJ1-1 and V is TRBV5-4; D may be TRBD1 (5 bases). This CDR3 region has 13 residues. Per germline, CDR1 SGHNT and CDR2 YYREEE (reference sequence). The V end was cut by 7 bases, the J end by 6 bases, with 16 bases between. CDR3 in amino acids: CASSEIGVPEAFF. Here the CDR3 DNA reads TGTGCCAGCTCAGAAATAGGGGTCCCTGAAGCTTTCTTT.

The chain links TRBV5-8 to TRBJ1-4; a weak D match, TRBD1 (5 bases). The V gene lost 4 bases and the J gene lost 7 bases, with 14 bases spanning the gap. This CDR3 is 14 amino acids long. Germline V gene sequence: CDR1 SGHTS, CDR2 YDEGEE. The CDR3 spells CASSHKGRGEKLFF. The CDR3 region has the DNA TGTGCCAGCAGCCACAAGGGGAGGGGTGAAAAACTGTTTTTT.

On this clone: Relative to the germline gene, one junction end is altered; a read error may explain this. The V and J genes are TRBV6-1 and TRBJ1-6, with D possibly matching TRBD1 (5 bases). Germline V gene lookup returns CDR1 MNHNS and CDR2 SASEGT. The CDR3 is made up of 15 amino acids. The CDR3 DNA is TGTGCCAGCAGAGAAGATGGGGCAGGGAATTCACCCCTCCACTTT. Amino acids: CASREDGAGNSPLHF.

CDR3 nucleotide sequence: TGTGCCAGCAGTTCGCACCCGGGACAGGGGCGCTCCTACAATGAGCAGTTCTTC. Protein: CASSSHPGQGRSYNEQFF. The chain employs TRBV28 and TRBJ2-1; TRBD1 agrees at 10 bases. The CDR3 runs 18 residues. The V gene end was trimmed by 4 bases and the J gene end by 0 bases; junction bases not matched to a gene: 9. The germline V gene has CDR1 MDHEN and CDR2 SYDVKM.

The chain combines TRBV10-1 with TRBJ1-3; D remains ambiguous. V was shortened by 10 bases and J by 5 bases, with 15 bases between the two germline ends. Germline-derived CDR1 and CDR2 are WNHNN and SYGVQD (reference sequence). The CDR3 extends over 13 amino acids. In nucleotides, the CDR3 is TGCGCCACTGGAGACGGGTGGAGAAACACCATATATTTT. Translating it yields CATGDGWRNTIYF.

The chain is built from TRBV15 and TRBJ2-5; 7 nucleotides line up with TRBD2. There are 13 residues in the CDR3. The V and J ends lost 5 bases and 5 bases, in that order; junction bases with no gene match: 5. Germline CDR1 and CDR2: LNHNV and YYDKDF (reference sequence). CDR3 in amino acids: CATSGGLRETQYF. CDR3 nucleotides: TGTGCCACCAGCGGGGGACTAAGGGAGACCCAGTACTTC. Full variable domain (remainder filled in from reference TRBV15 and TRBJ2-5): DAMVIQNPRYQVTQFGKPVTLSCSQTLNHNVMYWYQQKSSQAPKLLFHYYDKDFNNEADTPDNFQSRRPNTSFCFLDIRSPGLGDTAMYLCATSGGLRETQYFGPGTRLLVL.

The chain couples TRBV3-1 (or the pseudogene TRBV3-2) to TRBJ2-1; maybe TRBD2 (6 bases). Per germline, CDR1 LGHDT and CDR2 YNNKEL (reference sequence). Trimming left V 1 base short and J 1 base short, with 17 bases between. This CDR3 comprises 18 residues. The CDR3, as DNA: TGTGCCAGCAGCCAAGCCCTACCGGGGGACGGGTCCTACAATGAGCAGTTCTTC. Encoded protein: CASSQALPGDGSYNEQFF.

The CDR3 bases are TGTGCCAGCAGTTTCGGGACAGGGACCTTTCAGCAGTTCTTC. Protein sequence: CASSFGTGTFQQFF. V usage is TRBV25-1 and J usage is TRBJ2-1; TRBD1 aligns across 9 bases. After removal of 5 bases from V and 11 bases from J, the junction contained 10 bases not matched to a gene. Germline lookup yields CDR1 MGHDK and CDR2 SYGVNS. The CDR3 length is 14 residues.

The gene calls are TRBV10-3 and TRBJ2-7, with a tentative D call TRBD1 (6 bases). The germline V gene encodes CDR1 ENHRY and CDR2 SYGVKD. There are 17 residues in the CDR3. V was shortened by 0 bases and J by 2 bases, with 17 bases between the two germline ends. The CDR3 spells CAISESDRTAVAYEQYV. DNA for the CDR3: TGTGCCATCAGTGAGTCCGATAGGACAGCCGTTGCCTACGAGCAGTACGTC.

The rearrangement uses TRBV1 and TRBJ2-7; the D call in the table, TRBD2, was not verified against the DNA. TRBV1 counts as a pseudogene. The length of the CDR3 is 17 residues. The CDR3 sequence is CTSSQQRRSLGGCEQYV. The CDR3 coding sequence is TGCACCAGCAGCCAACAGAGGAGGAGCCTGGGGGGTTGCGAGCAGTACGTC.

The V call is TRBV5-4, the J call TRBJ2-1, with D perhaps matching TRBD1 (6 bases). Trimming stripped 4 bases from V and 4 bases from J, with 12 bases between. Germline V gene lookup returns CDR1 SGHNT and CDR2 YYREEE (reference sequence). This CDR3 is 14 amino acids long. CDR3 nucleotides: TGTGCCAGCAGCCAAAGGGACAAATACAATGAGCAGTTCTTC. Its translation: CASSQRDKYNEQFF.

This clone is medium-sized by share. Within the sample, other DNA sequences also encode this same CDR3. The V and J genes are TRBV6-4 and TRBJ2-2, with a weak D call TRBD1 (6 bases). V lost 4 bases to trimming and J lost 3 bases, with 6 bases between them. Germline lookup yields CDR1 MRHNA and CDR2 SNTAGT. The CDR3 is 13 residues long. The CDR3 loop is CASSAGDTGELFF. The DNA of the CDR3 is TGTGCCAGCAGTGCAGGGGACACCGGGGAGCTGTTTTTT.

This chain connects TRBV11-2 to TRBJ2-7; maybe TRBD1 (7 bases). The CDR3 extends over 13 amino acids. Trimming removed 0 bases from V and 13 bases from J, with 16 bases in between. Germline V gene sequence: CDR1 SGHAT, CDR2 FQNNGV. CDR3 nucleotide sequence: TGTGCCAGCAGCTTAGACCTGGCGGGACAGCCCTACGTC. Its protein product is CASSLDLAGQPYV.

The chain recombines TRBV24-1 with TRBJ1-1; D is uncertain. The CDR3 extends over 12 amino acids. Germline V gene data show CDR1 as KGHDR and CDR2 as SFDVKD. With 7 bases removed from V and 4 bases from J, the gap between germline ends came to 9 bases. CDR3 residues: CATRASGTEAFF. CDR3 in DNA: TGTGCCACCAGGGCGTCGGGCACTGAAGCTTTCTTT.

This sequence joins TRBV3-1 (or the pseudogene TRBV3-2) and TRBJ2-2; 10 bases map to TRBD1. Germline CDR1 reads LGHDT; CDR2 reads YNNKEL (reference sequence). The V and J ends lost 2 bases and 4 bases, in that order; junction bases with no gene match: 4. CDR3 size: 16 residues. CDR3 coding DNA: TGTGCCAGCAGCCAACGGGACAGGGGACTCACCGGGGAGCTGTTTTTT. Its translation is CASSQRDRGLTGELFF.

J is TRBJ1-1 and V is TRBV6-5; D gene uncertain. The CDR3 runs 11 residues. V dropped 7 bases and J dropped 5 bases, with 8 bases sitting between them. Germline lookup yields CDR1 MNHEY and CDR2 SVGAGI. Here the CDR3 DNA reads TGTGCCAGCACCTCGGTTACTGAAGCTTTCTTT. It specifies CASTSVTEAFF.

The chain employs TRBV20-1 and TRBJ2-7, with D perhaps assigned TRBD1 or TRBD2 (5 bases each). V lost 3 bases, J lost 7 bases, and 13 bases lay in between. The CDR3 is made up of 12 amino acids. Germline loops: CDR1 DFQATT, CDR2 SNEGSKA (reference sequence). The CDR3 bases are TGCAGTGCTAGTGGGGCCCCGGGGGAGCAGTACGTC. Translation gives CSASGAPGEQYV.

The rearrangement joins TRBV11-1 to TRBJ1-4, with D maybe TRBD1 (6 bases). Germline V gene data show CDR1 as SGHAT and CDR2 as FQDESV (reference sequence). The V gene lost 5 bases and the J gene lost 5 bases, with 15 bases spanning the gap. The CDR3 is 15 amino acids. CDR3 DNA: TGTGCCAGCAGCCAGAGGACAGCACCCAATGAAAAACTGTTTTTT. Encoded protein: CASSQRTAPNEKLFF.

CDR3 nucleotide sequence: TGTGCCAGCAGTCGCGGGACAGGACCCTATGGCTACACCTTC. Encoded protein: CASSRGTGPYGYTF. J is TRBJ1-2 and V is TRBV6-2 or TRBV6-3; TRBD1 aligns across 8 bases. The CDR3 is made up of 14 amino acids. The junction had 6 bases not matched to a gene; V was cut back by 5 bases and J by 4 bases. In germline, CDR1 is MNHEY, CDR2 SVGEGT.

This chain uses TRBV5-5 with TRBJ2-7; maybe TRBD2 (7 bases). Deletions cut 0 bases from V and 5 bases from J, with 18 bases between. CDR1 is SGHKS, CDR2 YYEKEE, per germline (reference sequence). The CDR3 length is 16 residues. CDR3 region: CASSLEGGGGANEQYV. The CDR3 DNA reads as TGTGCCAGCAGCTTGGAAGGAGGGGGAGGGGCTAACGAGCAGTACGTC.

The chain recombines TRBV11-2 with TRBJ2-3, with 11 bases matching TRBD2. The V gene's germline CDR1 is SGHAT and CDR2 FQNNGV. V gave up 5 bases and J gave up 4 bases; unmatched junction bases: 11. The CDR3 spans 17 residues. The CDR3 region is CASSPGSGRGGADTQYF. For the CDR3, the DNA is TGTGCCAGCAGCCCTGGTAGCGGGAGGGGGGGAGCAGATACGCAGTATTTT.